This TCR beta chain was obtained from a study of blood T cell repertoires in COVID-19. Clones were read by immunoSEQ multiplex PCR, and TCRdb kept only the in-frame ones, dropping some. The table lists around 150,000 clones, 80% of them singletons. The sequenced sample was PBMCs or T cells enriched from blood (not recorded which). This clonotype was sampled from a man aged 35 to 55 who had recovered from COVID-19.

The CDR3 DNA reads as TGTGCCAGCAACAGGGGTGATAGCAATCAGCCCCAGCATTTT. This codes for CASNRGDSNQPQHF. This rearrangement joins TRBV9 to TRBJ1-5; 7 bases map to TRBD1. Looked up from germline, CDR1 is SGDLS and CDR2 is YYNGEE. V shed 6 bases, J shed 0 bases, and the junction held 3 bases outside the gene matches. CDR3 length equals 14 residues.